The 31 T cell receptor beta chains below were found in one sample sequenced in a study of OX40 agonist ivuxolimab in advanced cancers. Libraries were prepared by immunoSEQ multiplex PCR; TCRdb keeps only in-frame clonotypes and omits some of them. The sample shows about 79,000 clones, approximately 94% of them seen only once. The sample in question was CD4+ or CD8+ T cells sorted from blood, obtained in a trial of the OX40 agonist ivuxolimab. All receptors derive from an adult with an advanced solid tumor such as melanoma, head and neck, liver or kidney cancer.

Only a few counts were recorded for this clone. This chain connects TRBV6-1 to TRBJ1-2, with D possibly TRBD1 on 6 matching bases. The CDR3 totals 16 residues. Germline V CDR1 and CDR2: MNHNS, SASEGT. Trimming shortened V by 2 bases and J by 2 bases, and 15 bases separated the two germline ends. The CDR3 bases are TGTGCCAGCAGTGAATCCGTGGGTCAGGGGAACTATGGCTACACCTTC. This gives the protein CASSESVGQGNYGYTF.

This chain links TRBV19 with TRBJ1-5, with D maybe TRBD1 (6 bases). The CDR3 covers 15 residues. The germline V and J ends were trimmed by 6 bases and 5 bases, with 17 bases remaining between them. Germline V gives CDR1 LNHDA, CDR2 SQIVND (reference sequence). The DNA for the CDR3 is TGTGCCAGTAGCCAGATTACAGGGTTGTATCAGCCCCAGCATTTT. It encodes CASSQITGLYQPQHF.

The chain uses TRBV19 and TRBJ2-3, with D maybe TRBD1 (5 bases). V lost 7 bases, J lost 2 bases, and 10 bases lay in between. This CDR3 spans 13 amino acids. CDR1 is LNHDA, CDR2 SQIVND, per germline (reference sequence). The CDR3 DNA reads TGTGCCAGTAACCAGGGATACACAGATACGCAGTATTTT. This encodes CASNQGYTDTQYF.

The CDR3, as DNA: TGTGCCACCAGCATAGTGGCGGGCGAGCAGTACTTC. This sequence encodes CATSIVAGEQYF. The rearrangement uses TRBV15 and TRBJ2-7, with a weak D call TRBD2 (5 bases). The CDR3 loop spans 12 amino acids. CDR1 and CDR2 from the germline V gene are LNHNV and YYDKDF (reference sequence). The V gene lost 4 bases and the J gene lost 6 bases, with 10 bases spanning the gap.

The chain recombines TRBV5-4 with TRBJ2-3, with TRBD2 matching 7 bases. This CDR3 comprises 14 residues. With 3 bases clipped from V and 3 bases from J, the junction kept 4 bases outside the gene matches. Germline-derived CDR1 and CDR2 are SGHNT and YYREEE (reference sequence). The CDR3 reads CASSWMGGTDTQYF. The CDR3 DNA follows: TGTGCCAGCAGCTGGATGGGGGGGACAGATACGCAGTATTTT.

The chain uses TRBV12-2 and TRBJ1-5; no DNA check was done on the table's D call, TRBD1. TRBV12-2 is assigned pseudogene status. The CDR3 runs 11 residues. The CDR3 spells CASRQNQPQHF. The CDR3 nucleotides are TGTGCAAGTCGCCAAAATCAGCCCCAGCATTTT.

This clone was counted a single time. The chain links TRBV5-4 to TRBJ1-2; D not resolved. This CDR3 has 14 residues. The ends were cut back, 4 bases at V and 0 bases at J, with 10 bases in the middle. Germline lookup yields CDR1 SGHNT and CDR2 YYREEE (reference sequence). CDR3 sequence (DNA): TGTGCCAGCAGCCCAGCCGGAGCTAACTATGGCTACACCTTC. Protein product: CASSPAGANYGYTF.

The chain recombines TRBV27 with TRBJ2-2, with D perhaps matching TRBD2 (7 bases). Between the trimmed V and J ends, which lost 4 bases and 3 bases, there was a span of 15 bases. The CDR3 has 16 residues. In germline, CDR1 is MNHEY, CDR2 SMNVEV (reference sequence). This CDR3 is CASSSYGGRDTGELFF. In DNA form, the CDR3 reads TGTGCCAGCAGTTCGTACGGGGGGCGCGACACCGGGGAGCTGTTTTTT.

The chain has TRBV5-1 and TRBJ2-3, with TRBD1 matching over 8 bases. Trimming took 4 bases from V and 2 from J; bases not matched to a gene: 3. The CDR3 extends over 14 amino acids. Germline loops: CDR1 SGHRS, CDR2 YFSETQ. DNA for the CDR3: TGCGCCAGCAGCAGGGACAGGTCCACAGATACGCAGTATTTT. This codes for CASSRDRSTDTQYF.

In DNA form, the CDR3 reads TGTGCCTGGAGTCCCCTGGGGGGGCTGAATGAGCAGTTCTTC. This gives the protein CAWSPLGGLNEQFF. The chain joins TRBV30 to TRBJ2-1, with a tentative D call TRBD2 (7 bases). Trimming shortened V by 2 bases and J by 7 bases, and 15 bases separated the two germline ends. CDR1 and CDR2 from the germline V gene are GTSNPN and SVGIG (reference sequence). There are 14 residues in the CDR3. Drawing the rest from reference TRBV30 and TRBJ2-1, the complete variable domain is SQTIHQWPATLVQPVGSPLSLECTVEGTSNPNLYWYRQAAGRGLQLLFYSVGIGQISSEVPQNLSASRPQDRQFILSSKKLLLSDSGFYLCAWSPLGGLNEQFFGPGTRLTVL.

The chain recombines TRBV5-6 with TRBJ1-5; D not certain. Germline lookup yields CDR1 SGHDT and CDR2 YYEEEE. V shed 2 bases and J shed 0 bases, with 9 bases lying between them. This CDR3 is 15 amino acids long. This CDR3 is CASSFRVNSNQPQHF. For the CDR3, the DNA is TGTGCCAGCAGCTTTAGGGTTAATAGCAATCAGCCCCAGCATTTT.

The genes are TRBV11-3 and TRBJ1-1; no clear D. This CDR3 spans 11 amino acids. V was pared by 7 bases and J by 3 bases, with 6 bases between. CDR1 and CDR2 from the germline V gene are SGHNT and YENEEA. The CDR3 is CASKSHTEAFF. The CDR3 DNA is TGTGCCAGCAAATCCCACACTGAAGCTTTCTTT.

The CDR3 DNA is TGTGCCAGCACCCGAGGGACAGGGGCCAGCAATCAGCCCCAGCATTTT. Translation gives CASTRGTGASNQPQHF. This chain connects TRBV28 to TRBJ1-5; 10 bases are shared with TRBD1. Per germline, CDR1 MDHEN and CDR2 SYDVKM. The CDR3 covers 16 residues. Unmatched junction bases numbered 7, after V lost 7 bases and J lost 1 base.

CDR3 DNA: TGTGCCAGCAGCTGGGGACAGGCCTACGAGCAGTACTTC. Amino acids: CASSWGQAYEQYF. The rearrangement links TRBV5-5 to TRBJ2-7, with 8 bases matching TRBD1. From germline, CDR1 is SGHKS and CDR2 YYEKEE (reference sequence). CDR3 length equals 13 residues. The trim removed 3 bases at V and 2 bases at J, leaving 1 base unmatched.

This clone appeared a single time. The V call is TRBV14, the J call TRBJ2-5; D tentatively reads TRBD1 or TRBD2 (5 bases each). The CDR3 length is 13 residues. Trimming took off 2 bases at V and 5 bases at J, with 9 bases between the two ends. The V gene's germline CDR1 is SGHDN and CDR2 FVKESK. The CDR3 region is CASSQRGPETQYF. In nucleotides, the CDR3 is TGTGCCAGCAGCCAACGGGGACCCGAGACCCAGTACTTC.

The chain uses TRBV18 and TRBJ2-3; the match to TRBD1 covers 8 bases. In germline, CDR1 is KGHSH, CDR2 LQKENI. V lost 3 bases and J lost 4; bases outside the gene matches: 9. This CDR3 region has 16 residues. The CDR3 reads CASSPPMGRGPDTQYF. DNA for the CDR3: TGTGCCAGCTCACCTCCGATGGGCAGGGGGCCAGATACGCAGTATTTT.

This chain joins TRBV28 and TRBJ2-5; D unclear. Germline CDR1 reads MDHEN; CDR2 reads SYDVKM. The CDR3 spans 16 residues. Trimming cost V 2 bases and J 3 bases, with 16 bases left between them. The CDR3 is CASSLIPRATEETQYF. CDR3 sequence (DNA): TGTGCCAGCAGTTTAATCCCTCGGGCCACGGAAGAGACCCAGTACTTC.

The V gene is TRBV7-8, the J gene TRBJ2-1; D is uncertain. The CDR3 runs 15 residues. Germline lookup yields CDR1 SGHVS and CDR2 FQNEAQ. The V and J ends lost 0 bases and 2 bases respectively, with 8 bases between them. The CDR3: CASSLADRPYNEQFF. The CDR3 nucleotides are TGTGCCAGCAGCTTAGCTGATCGCCCCTACAATGAGCAGTTCTTC. The variable domain in full, completed from reference TRBV7-8 and TRBJ2-1, reads GAGVSQSPRYKVAKRGQDVALRCDPISGHVSLFWYQQALGQGPEFLTYFQNEAQLDKSGLPSDRFFAERPEGSVSTLKIQRTQQEDSAVYLCASSLADRPYNEQFFGPGTRLTVL.

The gene calls are TRBV15 and TRBJ1-3; TRBD1 might be the D (5 bases). With 0 bases removed from V and 6 bases from J, the gap between germline ends came to 18 bases. The CDR3 is 17 amino acids. From germline, CDR1 is LNHNV and CDR2 YYDKDF (reference sequence). CDR3 nucleotide sequence: TGTGCCACCAGCAGAGAAGGGACTCGGGAACTACCAAACACCATATATTTT. Amino acids: CATSREGTRELPNTIYF.

The chain carries TRBV11-2 and TRBJ2-7, with D possibly matching TRBD1 (7 bases). The ends were cut back, 0 bases at V and 3 bases at J, with 15 bases in the middle. The germline V gene encodes CDR1 SGHAT and CDR2 FQNNGV. This CDR3 is built from 16 residues. In nucleotides, the CDR3 is TGTGCCAGCAGCTTAGACCCAGGGGGGCTAGGCTACGAGCAGTACTTC. Translated, it gives CASSLDPGGLGYEQYF.

This rearrangement joins TRBV18 to TRBJ2-1; D uncertain. Germline V gene lookup returns CDR1 KGHSH and CDR2 LQKENI. CDR3 length equals 12 residues. Deletions cut 3 bases from V and 8 bases from J, with 8 bases between. The CDR3 DNA follows: TGTGCCAGCTCACCCGCAGGCGATGAGCAGTTCTTC. Translation: CASSPAGDEQFF.

This clone came up a few times. The J gene is TRBJ1-4, the V gene TRBV28; tentatively, D is TRBD1 (5 bases). Trimming left V 5 bases short and J 16 bases short, with 17 bases between. The CDR3 has 12 residues. Germline V gene data show CDR1 as MDHEN and CDR2 as SYDVKM. The CDR3 DNA is TGTGCCAGCAGTAGGGGCCCCGGGACGGGGTTTTTT. Amino acids: CASSRGPGTGFF.

The rearrangement uses TRBV4-3 and TRBJ2-5, with TRBD2 matching over 13 bases. Germline V lookup: CDR1 LGHNA, CDR2 YSLEER. The CDR3 is 15 residues long. With V trimmed by 4 bases and J by 7 bases, 6 bases remained unmatched. The CDR3 coding sequence is TGCGCCAGCAGCCCTGGGACTAGCGGGATGGTGACCCAGTACTTC. It encodes CASSPGTSGMVTQYF.

This rearrangement joins TRBV28 to TRBJ2-5, with 8 bases matching TRBD2. This CDR3 spans 14 amino acids. Germline lookup yields CDR1 MDHEN and CDR2 SYDVKM. J was trimmed by 4 bases and V by 5 bases; bases with no gene match: 6. CDR3 region: CASSPGGLGETQYF. CDR3 DNA: TGTGCCAGCAGTCCGGGGGGGCTAGGAGAGACCCAGTACTTC.

The chain uses TRBV5-4 and TRBJ2-1; the D gene is possibly TRBD2 (6 bases). Germline CDR1 SGHNT, CDR2 YYREEE (reference sequence). With 6 bases removed from V and 2 bases from J, the gap between germline ends came to 18 bases. The CDR3 is made up of 16 amino acids. In DNA, the CDR3 is TGTGCCAGCACCTCGGAAGGAGGAGGGCCCTACAATGAGCAGTTCTTC. This gives the protein CASTSEGGGPYNEQFF.

The gene calls are TRBV7-9 and TRBJ2-7; possibly TRBD1 for D (6 bases). This CDR3 has 12 amino acids. Looked up from germline, CDR1 is SEHNR and CDR2 is FQNEAQ (reference sequence). V was shortened by 4 bases and J by 4 bases, with 8 bases between the two germline ends. The CDR3 here is CASSSGQYEQYF. The CDR3 DNA reads TGTGCCAGCAGCTCTGGACAGTACGAGCAGTACTTC.

This rearrangement joins TRBV19 to TRBJ1-1, with D uncertain. CDR1 is LNHDA and CDR2 is SQIVND in the germline V gene (reference sequence). The CDR3 contains 14 residues. V shed 3 bases and J shed 10 bases, with 18 bases lying between them. CDR3 protein: CASSIALTGVGAFF. The CDR3 nucleotides are TGTGCCAGTAGTATCGCTCTGACCGGCGTGGGAGCTTTCTTT.

Turning to this clone: A read error may produce the germline difference seen at one junction end. DNA for the CDR3: TGTGCCAGCAGCCAATGGGGGAACGAGAAGTACTTC. It translates to CASSQWGNEKYF. V usage is TRBV14 and J usage is TRBJ2-7; D tentatively reads TRBD1 or TRBD2 (5 bases each). CDR3 length equals 12 residues. Germline V gene lookup returns CDR1 SGHDN and CDR2 FVKESK.

J is TRBJ2-3 and V is TRBV21-1; the tabulated D call, TRBD2, remains unverified against the DNA. TRBV21-1 is noted as a pseudogene. This CDR3 has 15 residues. CDR3 in amino acids: CASRSGGTYTDTQYF. The CDR3 DNA sequence: TGTGCCAGCAGAAGTGGGGGGACCTACACAGATACGCAGTATTTT.

The chain couples TRBV2 to TRBJ1-2; possible D gene TRBD1, 6 bases. The CDR3 contains 12 residues. Germline CDR1 reads SNHLY; CDR2 reads FYNNEI. V lost 7 bases and J lost 4, with 10 bases in between. CDR3 DNA: TGTGCCAGCACCACAGGGACCTATGGCTACACCTTC. Amino acids: CASTTGTYGYTF.

The genes are TRBV28 and TRBJ2-3, with TRBD1 as a possible D gene (5 bases). V shed 7 bases and J shed 2 bases, with 13 bases lying between them. Looked up from germline, CDR1 is MDHEN and CDR2 is SYDVKM. The CDR3 is made up of 14 amino acids. The CDR3: CASTRGANTDTQYF. CDR3 coding DNA: TGTGCCAGCACCCGTGGGGCCAACACAGATACGCAGTATTTT.